The 12 T cell receptor beta chains listed next were all sequenced from one sample in a study of blood T cells in healthy people across ages. A second PCR of about 7 to 12 cycles used a sample-barcoded 5' primer and a J-beta primer mix. TCRdb itself ran the 5' RACE reads through MiXCR, one entry per CDR3 protein. The sample includes some 930,000 distinct CDR3 sequences, about 27% of them seen just once. This sample was shared with a second study, whose subject was T cells of mothers and their children.

The sample consisted of blood. The receptors come from a woman aged 35 to 49 in good health.

To note about this clonotype: The junction differs from germline at one of its ends, possibly a read error. For the CDR3, the DNA is TGTACCACCAGCAGAGATAAGAACACCGGGGAGCTGTTTTTT. Encoded protein: CTTSRDKNTGELFF. The chain has TRBV15 and TRBJ2-2; D not certain. The CDR3 runs 14 residues. Germline V gene data show CDR1 as LNHNV and CDR2 as YYDKDF (reference sequence).

Turning to this clonotype: At one boundary the junction diverges from the germline segment, which might be a read error. The J gene is TRBJ1-2, the V gene TRBV28; possible D gene TRBD1, 5 bases. CDR1 is MDHEN and CDR2 is SYDVKM in the germline V gene. The CDR3 sequence is 12 residues long. CDR3: CVSSYPSGRYTF. The CDR3 coding sequence is TGTGTCAGCAGTTACCCCTCAGGGAGGTACACCTTC.

This clonotype was found many times. This chain links TRBV20-1 with TRBJ2-1; 7 bases are shared with TRBD1. Germline V lookup: CDR1 DFQATT, CDR2 SNEGSKA (reference sequence). The CDR3 covers 16 residues. Trimming took 0 bases from V and 2 from J; bases not matched to a gene: 7. CDR3 protein: CSARDPTQGAYNEQFF. In nucleotides, the CDR3 is TGCAGTGCTAGAGATCCAACCCAGGGGGCCTACAATGAGCAGTTCTTC.

The rearrangement joins TRBV20-1 to TRBJ2-3, with D possibly being TRBD1 (5 bases). With 0 bases removed from V and 0 bases from J, the gap between germline ends came to 16 bases. Germline-derived CDR1 and CDR2 are DFQATT and SNEGSKA (reference sequence). The CDR3 is 17 residues long. CDR3 coding DNA: TGCAGTGCTAGAGATGCTGGGGCTGCCTTTAGCACAGATACGCAGTATTTT. The encoded protein is CSARDAGAAFSTDTQYF.

This clonotype was counted a few times. A junction boundary mismatches the germline segment, possibly from a read error. This chain joins TRBV9 and TRBJ1-6; 8 bases match TRBD1. This CDR3 has 14 residues. Germline loops: CDR1 SGDLS, CDR2 YYNGEE. CDR3 DNA: TGTGCCAGCGGCGTAGGACAGGGAGGTTCACCCCTCCACTTT. This codes for CASGVGQGGSPLHF. The full variable domain, completed using reference TRBV9 and TRBJ1-6, is DSGVTQTPKHLITATGQRVTLRCSPRSGDLSVYWYQQSLDQGLQFLIQYYNGEERAKGNILERFSAQQFPDLHSELNLSSLELGDSALYFCASGVGQGGSPLHFGNGTRLTVT.

The rearrangement joins TRBV5-1 to TRBJ2-1; D is unclear. CDR3 length equals 14 residues. V dropped 1 base and J dropped 13 bases, with 18 bases sitting between them. Germline V gene sequence: CDR1 SGHRS, CDR2 YFSETQ. The CDR3 DNA follows: TGCGCCAGCAGCTTGAATCCCCTCGGAGAGACCCAGTTCTTC. This sequence encodes CASSLNPLGETQFF.

The chain couples TRBV28 to TRBJ2-1; D may be TRBD1 or TRBD2 (5 bases each). The CDR3 has 14 residues. Germline CDR1 reads MDHEN; CDR2 reads SYDVKM. Trimming shortened V by 4 bases and J by 6 bases, and 13 bases separated the two germline ends. The CDR3 nucleotides read TGTGCCAGCAGTTATCCCACGGGACCCAATGAGCAGTTCTTC. It is translated as CASSYPTGPNEQFF. Looking up the rest from reference TRBV28 and TRBJ2-1 gives the full variable domain: DVKVTQSSRYLVKRTGEKVFLECVQDMDHENMFWYRQDPGLGLRLIYFSYDVKMKEKGDIPEGYSVSREKKERFSLILESASTNQTSMYLCASSYPTGPNEQFFGPGTRLTVL.

In regard to this clonotype: Sequence at one end of the junction differs from germline and may be a read error. The genes are TRBV27 and TRBJ2-7; D gene uncertain. Germline assignment: CDR1 MNHEY and CDR2 SMNVEV (reference sequence). The CDR3 sequence is 13 residues long. CDR3: CASSFPGSYGQYF. CDR3 in DNA: TGTGCCAGCAGTTTCCCAGGTTCCTACGGGCAGTACTTC.

V usage is TRBV5-1 and J usage is TRBJ2-2; tentatively, D is TRBD2 (7 bases). Germline V gene data show CDR1 as SGHRS and CDR2 as YFSETQ. This CDR3 is built from 16 residues. The V end lost 7 bases, the J end lost 0 bases, and 16 bases lay between the germline ends. The CDR3 region has the DNA TGCGCCAGCCGCCCAAGAGGGGGGGCGAACACCGGGGAGCTGTTTTTT. This encodes CASRPRGGANTGELFF.

This chain joins TRBV24-1 and TRBJ2-7, with D tentatively TRBD1 or TRBD2 (5 bases each). CDR3 length equals 13 residues. Germline loops: CDR1 KGHDR, CDR2 SFDVKD. V lost 9 bases and J 7 bases, leaving 18 bases between the germline ends. CDR3 nucleotide sequence: TGTGCCACCGGCACAGGTGGAGGCAATGAGCAGTACTTC. Amino acid sequence: CATGTGGGNEQYF.

The V and J genes are TRBV28 and TRBJ2-5, with 8 bases identical to TRBD1. With 3 bases clipped from V and 2 bases from J, the junction kept 5 bases outside the gene matches. There are 15 residues in the CDR3. Germline V gene sequence: CDR1 MDHEN, CDR2 SYDVKM. CDR3 coding DNA: TGTGCCAGCAGTTTCCCTGGGGACAGGCAAGAGACCCAGTACTTC. Protein: CASSFPGDRQETQYF.

This clonotype was detected ten times or more. The chain has TRBV5-1 and TRBJ1-2; 9 nucleotides match TRBD1. This CDR3 contains 16 residues. Germline V CDR1 and CDR2: SGHRS, YFSETQ. V lost 4 bases to trimming and J lost 6 bases; unmatched junction nucleotides: 13. This chain's CDR3 is CASSETGTGYRNGYTF. The CDR3 DNA is TGCGCCAGCAGCGAGACCGGGACAGGGTACCGGAATGGCTACACCTTC.